What follows are 20 T cell receptor beta chains derived from one specimen sequenced in a study of blood T cell repertoires in COVID-19. Sequencing was performed with immunoSEQ multiplex PCR; in TCRdb, only in-frame clones are kept and a portion is missing. The repertoire holds about 120,000 clones, approximately 80% seen once, with 1.5% to 2% in the top ten. Material: peripheral blood. The receptors come from a man in his 70s with acute or convalescent COVID-19.

The CDR3 here is CASNSGQGTLGRYEQYF. The CDR3 bases are TGCGCCAGTAACTCGGGACAGGGTACGTTGGGGCGCTACGAGCAGTACTTC. J is TRBJ2-7 and V is TRBV5-1; 9 nucleotides agree with TRBD1. Per the germline V gene, CDR1 is SGHRS and CDR2 is YFSETQ. V was pared by 8 bases and J by 3 bases, with 18 bases of the junction left unmatched. The CDR3 has 17 amino acids.

The chain uses TRBV7-8 and TRBJ1-1; no reliable D call. In germline, CDR1 is SGHVS, CDR2 FQNEAQ. The CDR3 contains 15 residues. Trimming removed 5 bases at V and 3 bases at J, with 16 bases between. CDR3 in DNA: TGTGCCAGCAGCCCCGTTACGGGGTGGGACACTGAAGCTTTCTTT. Its protein product is CASSPVTGWDTEAFF.

Turning to this clone: Additional DNA sequences in this sample encode the identical CDR3. The chain combines TRBV2 with TRBJ1-2; 8 positions match TRBD1. The CDR3 is made up of 13 amino acids. CDR1 is SNHLY, CDR2 FYNNEI, per germline. Losses at the gene ends were 4 bases for V and 2 bases for J; bases not matched to a gene: 0. The CDR3, as DNA: TGTGCCAGCAGTGGGACAGGGAACTATGGCTACACCTTC. This codes for CASSGTGNYGYTF.

This clone was counted once. V is TRBV5-1 and J is TRBJ2-5; 10 bases match TRBD2. The CDR3 runs 17 residues. The junction had 12 bases not matched to a gene; V was cut back by 4 bases and J by 3 bases. From germline, CDR1 is SGHRS and CDR2 YFSETQ. The CDR3: CASSRDGRTSGKETQYF. The DNA of the CDR3 is TGCGCCAGCAGCCGGGACGGACGGACTAGCGGTAAAGAGACCCAGTACTTC.

This clone is a singleton in its sample. V usage is TRBV24-1 and J usage is TRBJ2-1; 10 bases agree with TRBD2. The germline V gene has CDR1 KGHDR and CDR2 SFDVKD. Trimming at V came to 4 bases and at J to 5 bases, leaving 4 bases not matched to a gene. The CDR3 spans 15 residues. The CDR3 nucleotides read TGTGCCACCAGTGAAGCGGGGGGGCGCAACAATGAGCAGTTCTTC. This codes for CATSEAGGRNNEQFF.

CDR3 DNA: TGTGCCAGCAGCGGAGACAGGAGTCTCTCTGGAAACACCATATATTTT. Protein: CASSGDRSLSGNTIYF. The chain carries TRBV3-1 (or the pseudogene TRBV3-2) and TRBJ1-3; maybe TRBD1 (6 bases). The CDR3 runs to 16 residues. The ends were cut back, 5 bases at V and 0 bases at J, with 14 bases in the middle. The V gene's germline CDR1 is LGHDT and CDR2 YNNKEL (reference sequence).

The chain is built from TRBV6-5 and TRBJ1-2, with unresolved D. This CDR3 is built from 14 residues. Trimming pared 0 bases from V and 4 bases from J, leaving 9 bases between. Looked up from germline, CDR1 is MNHEY and CDR2 is SVGAGI. The CDR3 protein is CASSYSEGSYGYTF. DNA for the CDR3: TGTGCCAGCAGTTACTCGGAGGGTAGCTATGGCTACACCTTC.

The chain is built from TRBV5-6 and TRBJ1-4, with 7 bases aligning to TRBD1. Trimming removed 4 bases from V and 10 bases from J; junction bases left unmatched: 7. Germline CDR1 reads SGHDT; CDR2 reads YYEEEE. The CDR3 totals 13 residues. The CDR3 nucleotides are TGTGCCAGCAGCACCCACAGGGGAAGAAAACTGTTTTTT. The encoded protein is CASSTHRGRKLFF.

CDR3 DNA sequence: TGTGCCAGCAGCTTAACTCCTCCTGACGAGCAGTACTTC. The encoded protein is CASSLTPPDEQYF. The chain couples TRBV7-2 to TRBJ2-7; D not resolved. Per the germline V gene, CDR1 is SGHTA and CDR2 is FQGNSA. The CDR3 has 13 amino acids. The germline V and J ends were trimmed by 2 bases and 5 bases, with 10 bases remaining between them.

The chain uses TRBV27 and TRBJ2-2, with D perhaps matching TRBD2 (6 bases). CDR1 and CDR2 from the germline V gene are MNHEY and SMNVEV (reference sequence). The CDR3 length is 14 residues. The V and J ends lost 4 bases and 6 bases respectively, with 12 bases between them. The CDR3 DNA is TGTGCCAGCAGTTCCCGGAGGGAGGCCGGGGAGCTGTTTTTT. It codes for CASSSRREAGELFF.

The rearrangement links TRBV18 to TRBJ2-1; TRBD1 matches at 10 bases. Germline V gene data show CDR1 as KGHSH and CDR2 as LQKENI. The V segment lost 2 bases and the J segment 11 bases; nucleotides outside the gene matches: 6. This CDR3 is 14 amino acids long. The CDR3 loop is CASSPGRTGGQQFF. The CDR3 DNA is TGTGCCAGCTCACCAGGCAGGACAGGGGGACAGCAGTTCTTC.

The J gene is TRBJ2-2, the V gene TRBV4-2; the D gene is possibly TRBD1 (6 bases). The CDR3 length is 16 residues. V lost 4 bases, J lost 4 bases, and 16 bases lay in between. Germline CDR1 is LGHNA and CDR2 is YNFKEQ. The DNA of the CDR3 is TGTGCCAGCAGCCCAACCGGGACACAAACCACCGGGGAGCTGTTTTTT. As protein: CASSPTGTQTTGELFF.

The rearrangement joins TRBV10-3 to TRBJ1-2, with 8 bases identical to TRBD1. V shed 4 bases, J shed 2 bases, and the junction held 3 bases outside the gene matches. This CDR3 has 14 amino acids. Germline V gene data show CDR1 as ENHRY and CDR2 as SYGVKD. The CDR3 DNA follows: TGTGCCATCAGTGGGCAGGGGGCGAACTATGGCTACACCTTC. Its protein product is CAISGQGANYGYTF.

The chain employs TRBV10-2 and TRBJ2-3; TRBD1 aligns across 11 bases. Germline trimming cut 2 bases from V and 4 bases from J; bases unmatched to any gene: 5. CDR1 is WSHSY and CDR2 is SAAADI in the germline V gene. CDR3 length: 16 residues. As DNA, the CDR3 is TGCGCCAGCAGTGAGATAGGGACAGGGGGTCCAGATACGCAGTATTTT. It codes for CASSEIGTGGPDTQYF.

This rearrangement joins TRBV5-8 to TRBJ2-3; 7 bases are a match to TRBD1. The V segment lost 3 bases and the J segment 2 bases; nucleotides outside the gene matches: 3. Germline CDR1 SGHTS, CDR2 YDEGEE. The CDR3 consists of 14 residues. CDR3 DNA: TGTGCCAGCAGCTGGGGACAGTCCACAGATACGCAGTATTTT. It yields the protein CASSWGQSTDTQYF.

This clone was observed a few times. The chain combines TRBV10-2 with TRBJ2-3; TRBD1 aligns across 8 bases. The V segment lost 2 bases and the J segment 1 base; nucleotides outside the gene matches: 2. This CDR3 has 15 residues. Germline loops: CDR1 WSHSY, CDR2 SAAADI. The CDR3 bases are TGCGCCAGCAGTGAGGTGACAGGGGGCACAGATACGCAGTATTTT. This gives the protein CASSEVTGGTDTQYF.

The chain uses TRBV6-5 and TRBJ2-5, with D maybe TRBD2 (6 bases). V was pared by 4 bases and J by 0 bases, with 12 bases between. There are 15 residues in the CDR3. Germline CDR1 reads MNHEY; CDR2 reads SVGAGI. The chain's CDR3 is CASSSVRGNQETQYF. DNA for the CDR3: TGTGCCAGCAGTTCGGTACGGGGGAACCAAGAGACCCAGTACTTC.

This clone was seen only once. The chain recombines TRBV18 with TRBJ1-2; the D is unclear. CDR3 length: 16 residues. CDR1 KGHSH and CDR2 LQKENI come from the germline V gene. Between the trimmed V and J ends, which lost 5 bases and 0 bases, there was a span of 16 bases. Here the CDR3 DNA reads TGTGCCAGCTCAAAAGGCGGGGTCTCAGCTAACTATGGCTACACCTTC. This codes for CASSKGGVSANYGYTF.

The rearrangement links TRBV19 to TRBJ1-5; D is possibly TRBD1 (5 bases). The V gene lost 3 bases and the J gene lost 9 bases, with 9 bases spanning the gap. Germline CDR1 reads LNHDA; CDR2 reads SQIVND (reference sequence). The CDR3 is 12 amino acids. The CDR3 reads CASSIGGGPQHF. The CDR3 DNA follows: TGTGCCAGTAGTATCGGGGGTGGGCCCCAGCATTTT.

The chain employs TRBV5-4 and TRBJ1-6; 8 bases align to TRBD1. Germline V CDR1 and CDR2: SGHNT, YYREEE (reference sequence). The CDR3 sequence is 15 residues long. The V gene end was trimmed by 4 bases and the J gene end by 10 bases; junction bases not matched to a gene: 10. CDR3 protein: CASSKDRGEVSPLHF. CDR3 bases: TGTGCCAGCAGCAAAGACAGGGGTGAGGTATCACCCCTCCACTTT.